Below, 27 T cell receptor beta chains from the same sample are listed, as sequenced in a study of beta chain features in type 1 diabetes. Study-wide findings and caveats: TCRB CDR3s from Type 1 diabetes patients were moderately but significantly shorter in all four CD4+ subsets.

What was sequenced were expressed TCRB transcripts, since all of the isolated RNA had been reverse transcribed. Data came from immunoSEQ multiplex PCR; TCRdb stores just in-frame clones and leaves some out. The sample contains around 260,000 clones, around 24% of which appear only once. For these receptors, no antigen is known. Sequenced sample: naive CD4+ T cells from blood. Receptors were obtained from a woman in her 30s with type 1 diabetes.

The J gene is TRBJ2-1, the V gene TRBV29-1, with D possibly being TRBD1 (6 bases). Between the trimmed V and J ends, which lost 6 bases and 4 bases, there was a span of 16 bases. Germline assignment: CDR1 SQVTM and CDR2 ANQGSEA. CDR3 length: 14 amino acids. CDR3 region: CSVTRTASYNEQFF. The CDR3 DNA follows: TGCAGCGTGACTCGGACAGCTAGTTACAATGAGCAGTTCTTC.

V and J are TRBV5-1 and TRBJ2-3; 7 positions agree with TRBD2. Trimming at V came to 4 bases and at J to 2 bases, leaving 7 bases not matched to a gene. The length of the CDR3 is 15 residues. CDR1 and CDR2 from the germline V gene are SGHRS and YFSETQ. CDR3 in amino acids: CASSPGGGTTDTQYF. The CDR3 bases are TGCGCCAGCAGCCCCGGGGGAGGGACCACAGATACGCAGTATTTT.

This sequence joins TRBV5-6 and TRBJ2-3; no definite D call. Trimming removed 3 bases from V and 0 bases from J, with 14 bases in between. The CDR3 runs 16 residues. Germline V gene lookup returns CDR1 SGHDT and CDR2 YYEEEE. For the CDR3, the DNA is TGTGCCAGCAGCTCGCTTGCGGCCACTAGCACAGATACGCAGTATTTT. Amino acid sequence: CASSSLAATSTDTQYF.

This clone showed up just a few times. V usage is TRBV27 and J usage is TRBJ1-2; 9 bases line up with TRBD1. CDR1 is MNHEY and CDR2 is SMNVEV in the germline V gene (reference sequence). V lost 6 bases and J lost 3; bases outside the gene matches: 5. The CDR3 has 14 amino acids. The CDR3 DNA follows: TGTGCCAGCAGCAACCGGGACAGGGACTATGGCTACACCTTC. Translating gives CASSNRDRDYGYTF.

This clone was counted only a few times. J is TRBJ2-7 and V is TRBV29-1; 12 nucleotides align to TRBD2. V was pared by 4 bases and J by 2 bases, with 0 bases of the junction left unmatched. In germline, CDR1 is SQVTM, CDR2 ANQGSEA. The CDR3 consists of 13 residues. CDR3 coding DNA: TGCAGCGTTGGGACTAGCGGGACCTACGAGCAGTACTTC. It translates to CSVGTSGTYEQYF.

This clone was seen only a few times. This rearrangement joins TRBV27 to TRBJ2-1; 7 bases agree with TRBD2. CDR3 length: 13 amino acids. With V trimmed by 9 bases and J by 0 bases, 2 bases remained unmatched. CDR1 MNHEY and CDR2 SMNVEV come from the germline V gene (reference sequence). DNA for the CDR3: TGTGCCAGGGAGCGGGACTCCTACAATGAGCAGTTCTTC. Its protein is CARERDSYNEQFF.

The V gene is TRBV10-3, the J gene TRBJ1-5; maybe TRBD1 (5 bases). The germline V and J ends were trimmed by 8 bases and 6 bases, with 11 bases remaining between them. The CDR3 runs to 12 residues. The germline V gene has CDR1 ENHRY and CDR2 SYGVKD. CDR3 sequence (DNA): TGTGCCATCGGGACGGGGGGTCAGCCCCAGCATTTT. Translation: CAIGTGGQPQHF.

In this sample, this clone turned up a few times. The V call is TRBV7-9, the J call TRBJ2-1, with TRBD2 identical over 8 bases. This CDR3 contains 15 residues. From germline, CDR1 is SEHNR and CDR2 FQNEAQ (reference sequence). V shed 1 base and J 4 bases; nucleotides not matched to a gene: 3. The CDR3 region has the DNA TGTGCCAGCAGCTTAGTTAGCGGGGCTTACAATGAGCAGTTCTTC. Encoded protein: CASSLVSGAYNEQFF. The full variable domain, rest sourced from reference TRBV7-9 and TRBJ2-1, is DTGVSQNPRHKITKRGQNVTFRCDPISEHNRLYWYRQTLGQGPEFLTYFQNEAQLEKSRLLSDRFSAERPKGSFSTLEIQRTEQGDSAMYLCASSLVSGAYNEQFFGPGTRLTVL.

The rearrangement joins TRBV14 to TRBJ2-5; D gene ambiguous. The CDR3 spans 13 residues. The germline V gene encodes CDR1 SGHDN and CDR2 FVKESK. The V and J ends lost 2 bases and 0 bases respectively, with 4 bases between them. CDR3 bases: TGTGCCAGCAGCCAACAGTACCAAGAGACCCAGTACTTC. Protein product: CASSQQYQETQYF.

The gene calls are TRBV30 and TRBJ2-1; the D is unclear. This CDR3 has 12 amino acids. V gave up 0 bases and J gave up 6 bases, with 6 bases separating them. In germline, CDR1 is GTSNPN, CDR2 SVGIG (reference sequence). The CDR3 region has the DNA TGTGCCTGGAGTGTACTTTTCAATGAGCAGTTCTTC. It codes for CAWSVLFNEQFF. The full variable domain, completed using reference TRBV30 and TRBJ2-1, is SQTIHQWPATLVQPVGSPLSLECTVEGTSNPNLYWYRQAAGRGLQLLFYSVGIGQISSEVPQNLSASRPQDRQFILSSKKLLLSDSGFYLCAWSVLFNEQFFGPGTRLTVL.

This clone was seen more than once but under ten times. The chain recombines TRBV30 with TRBJ2-3; 9 bases agree with TRBD2. CDR1 GTSNPN and CDR2 SVGIG come from the germline V gene (reference sequence). The ends lost 1 base at V and 3 bases at J; junction bases unmatched: 5. The CDR3 is 15 residues long. Here the CDR3 reads CAWSEGTSPTDTQYF. DNA of the CDR3: TGTGCCTGGAGTGAAGGGACTAGCCCAACAGATACGCAGTATTTT.

V and J are TRBV9 and TRBJ1-2, with a weak D call TRBD1 (5 bases). There are 13 residues in the CDR3. The germline V gene has CDR1 SGDLS and CDR2 YYNGEE. Trimming left V 2 bases short and J 1 base short, with 6 bases between. The chain's CDR3 is CASSVDNNYGYTF. CDR3 sequence (DNA): TGTGCCAGCAGCGTGGACAATAACTATGGCTACACCTTC.

This clone was seen more than once but under ten times. The J gene is TRBJ1-5, the V gene TRBV23-1; D call uncertain. TRBV23-1 qualifies as an ORF whose function is uncertain. The CDR3 consists of 11 residues. The germline V and J ends were trimmed by 0 bases and 13 bases, with 7 bases remaining between them. The CDR3 spells CASSQSVFQHF. CDR3 nucleotides: TGCGCCAGCAGTCAATCCGTTTTTCAGCATTTT.

This clone was seen a handful of times. The genes are TRBV7-2 and TRBJ2-1; the D is unclear. This CDR3 has 12 amino acids. The ends were cut back, 3 bases at V and 7 bases at J, with 7 bases in the middle. The germline V gene has CDR1 SGHTA and CDR2 FQGNSA. In DNA, the CDR3 is TGTGCCAGCAGCTTCGTGAGTAATGAGCAGTTCTTC. Amino acid sequence: CASSFVSNEQFF. Based on the CDR3 plus reference TRBV7-2 and TRBJ2-1, the full variable domain is GAGVSQSPSNKVTEKGKDVELRCDPISGHTALYWYRQSLGQGLEFLIYFQGNSAPDKSGLPSDRFSAERTGGSVSTLTIQRTQQEDSAVYLCASSFVSNEQFFGPGTRLTVL.

The gene calls are TRBV9 and TRBJ2-1, with D possibly being TRBD2 (6 bases). The CDR3 is made up of 13 amino acids. Trimming shortened V by 4 bases and J by 9 bases, and 14 bases separated the two germline ends. The germline V gene encodes CDR1 SGDLS and CDR2 YYNGEE. CDR3 in DNA: TGTGCCAGCAGCTATCCGGGGGAGTTTGAGCAGTTCTTC. This translates into CASSYPGEFEQFF.

This clone occurred a few times. CDR3 DNA sequence: TGTGCCTGGAGTCGGGGGGGCAGCAATCAGCCCCAGCATTTT. It is translated as CAWSRGGSNQPQHF. This chain links TRBV30 with TRBJ1-5, with TRBD1 as a possible D gene (6 bases). In germline, CDR1 is GTSNPN, CDR2 SVGIG (reference sequence). The germline V and J ends were trimmed by 2 bases and 1 base, with 9 bases remaining between them. The CDR3 has 14 amino acids.

Comments on this clone: Additional DNA sequences in this sample encode the identical CDR3. The chain has TRBV7-3 and TRBJ2-7, with 8 bases that match TRBD2. CDR3 length equals 15 residues. The germline V gene has CDR1 SGHTA and CDR2 FQGTGA. V lost 0 bases and J lost 2; bases outside the gene matches: 3. CDR3 bases: TGTGCCAGCAGCTTAACTAGCGGGGCCACCTACGAGCAGTACTTC. Its translation is CASSLTSGATYEQYF.

This clone occurred a few times. Other DNA sequences within the sample encode an identical CDR3. The chain is built from TRBV29-1 and TRBJ2-1; the match to TRBD2 covers 11 bases. J was trimmed by 1 base and V by 6 bases; bases with no gene match: 2. CDR1 and CDR2 (germline): SQVTM, ANQGSEA. This CDR3 comprises 14 residues. CDR3: CSVRLAGSYNEQFF. In DNA, the CDR3 is TGCAGCGTCCGACTAGCGGGATCCTACAATGAGCAGTTCTTC.

The V and J genes are TRBV25-1 and TRBJ2-5, with 9 bases fitting TRBD1. This CDR3 is built from 17 residues. V gave up 2 bases and J gave up 2 bases; unmatched junction bases: 9. Germline CDR1 is MGHDK and CDR2 is SYGVNS. This chain's CDR3 is CASSEPTGGGGQETQYF. The CDR3 DNA sequence: TGTGCCAGCAGTGAACCCACAGGGGGCGGGGGTCAAGAGACCCAGTACTTC.

The chain links TRBV6-5 to TRBJ1-5; D may be TRBD1 (6 bases). Germline CDR1 MNHEY, CDR2 SVGAGI. This CDR3 is 13 amino acids long. Trimming left V 5 bases short and J 6 bases short, with 11 bases between. CDR3 amino acids: CASSRTAGQPQHF. In nucleotides, the CDR3 is TGTGCCAGCAGTCGGACAGCTGGTCAGCCCCAGCATTTT.

V and J are TRBV30 and TRBJ2-2; no clear D. The CDR3 totals 12 residues. Trimming took 4 bases from V and 6 from J, leaving 9 bases between them. CDR1 GTSNPN and CDR2 SVGIG come from the germline V gene (reference sequence). The CDR3 DNA reads TGTGCCTGGACCCCTCGGGCCGGGGAGCTGTTTTTT. Encoded protein: CAWTPRAGELFF.

This clone was detected only a few times. The gene calls are TRBV7-3 and TRBJ2-1; perhaps TRBD2 as D (5 bases). The germline V and J ends were trimmed by 5 bases and 2 bases, with 13 bases remaining between them. Per germline, CDR1 SGHTA and CDR2 FQGTGA. CDR3 length: 15 residues. The CDR3: CASSTSSGTYNEQFF. CDR3 nucleotides: TGTGCCAGCAGCACCTCGAGCGGAACCTACAATGAGCAGTTCTTC.

This clone was detected only a few times. The V and J genes are TRBV19 and TRBJ1-1; no clear D gene. The CDR3 covers 12 residues. Germline loops: CDR1 LNHDA, CDR2 SQIVND (reference sequence). Trimming pared 3 bases from V and 7 bases from J, leaving 9 bases between. CDR3 coding DNA: TGTGCCAGTAGTATCGGGAGGAATGAAGCTTTCTTT. It encodes CASSIGRNEAFF.

The sample holds a few counts of this clone. V usage is TRBV20-1 and J usage is TRBJ2-7; maybe TRBD2 (6 bases). Germline assignment: CDR1 DFQATT and CDR2 SNEGSKA (reference sequence). CDR3 length equals 11 residues. The ends were cut back, 3 bases at V and 7 bases at J, with 10 bases in the middle. CDR3 sequence: CSASGSWEQYF. The CDR3 region has the DNA TGCAGTGCTAGCGGGAGTTGGGAGCAGTACTTC.

V gene TRBV6-5 combines with J gene TRBJ2-3; 9 nucleotides match TRBD1. Germline V gene data show CDR1 as MNHEY and CDR2 as SVGAGI. The CDR3 covers 16 residues. Trimming removed 4 bases from V and 4 bases from J; junction bases left unmatched: 9. CDR3: CASSSQGAYRADTQYF. The CDR3 DNA follows: TGTGCCAGCAGTTCACAGGGGGCCTACCGCGCAGATACGCAGTATTTT.

The chain links TRBV5-1 to TRBJ2-5, with 7 nucleotides matching TRBD1. In germline, CDR1 is SGHRS, CDR2 YFSETQ. The trim removed 5 bases at V and 5 bases at J, leaving 9 bases unmatched. The CDR3 covers 14 residues. CDR3 DNA sequence: TGCGCCAGCAGGGATGGGGCCAGGGGGGAGACCCAGTACTTC. It is translated as CASRDGARGETQYF.

The rearrangement links TRBV25-1 to TRBJ1-2; 7 nucleotides line up with TRBD1. The CDR3 has 13 amino acids. The germline gives CDR1 MGHDK, CDR2 SYGVNS. V dropped 3 bases and J dropped 8; count of bases not matched to a gene: 6. CDR3 region: CASSETGTRGYTF. The CDR3 DNA reads TGTGCCAGCAGTGAGACAGGGACCCGCGGCTACACCTTC.